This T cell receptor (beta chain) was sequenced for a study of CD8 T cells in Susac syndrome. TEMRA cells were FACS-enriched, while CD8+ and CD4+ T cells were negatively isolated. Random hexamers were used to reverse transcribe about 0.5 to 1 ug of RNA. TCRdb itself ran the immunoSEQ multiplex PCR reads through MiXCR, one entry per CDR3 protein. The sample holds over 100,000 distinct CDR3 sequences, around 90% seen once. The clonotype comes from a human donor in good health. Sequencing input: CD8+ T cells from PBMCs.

The CDR3 nucleotides are TGTGCCAGCAGTACGACAGGGCACTCACCCCTCCACTTT. It codes for CASSTTGHSPLHF. J is TRBJ1-6 and V is TRBV6-5; 7 bases are shared with TRBD1. The CDR3 is 13 amino acids. Trimming removed 5 bases from V and 10 bases from J; junction bases left unmatched: 5. CDR1 and CDR2 (germline): MNHEY, SVGAGI.